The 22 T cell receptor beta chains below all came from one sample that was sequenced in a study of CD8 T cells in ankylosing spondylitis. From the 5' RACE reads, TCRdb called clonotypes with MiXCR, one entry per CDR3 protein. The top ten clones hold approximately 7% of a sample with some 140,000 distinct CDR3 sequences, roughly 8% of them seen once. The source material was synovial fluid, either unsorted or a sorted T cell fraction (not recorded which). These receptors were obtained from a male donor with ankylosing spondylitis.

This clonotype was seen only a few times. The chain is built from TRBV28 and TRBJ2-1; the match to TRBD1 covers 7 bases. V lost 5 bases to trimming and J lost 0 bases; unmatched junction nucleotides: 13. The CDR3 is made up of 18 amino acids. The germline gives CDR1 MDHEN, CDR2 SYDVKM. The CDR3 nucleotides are TGTGCCAGCAGTGAGGCCACCGGGACAGATAGCTCCTACAATGAGCAGTTCTTC. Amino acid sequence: CASSEATGTDSSYNEQFF. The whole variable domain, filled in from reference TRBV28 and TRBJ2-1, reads DVKVTQSSRYLVKRTGEKVFLECVQDMDHENMFWYRQDPGLGLRLIYFSYDVKMKEKGDIPEGYSVSREKKERFSLILESASTNQTSMYLCASSEATGTDSSYNEQFFGPGTRLTVL.

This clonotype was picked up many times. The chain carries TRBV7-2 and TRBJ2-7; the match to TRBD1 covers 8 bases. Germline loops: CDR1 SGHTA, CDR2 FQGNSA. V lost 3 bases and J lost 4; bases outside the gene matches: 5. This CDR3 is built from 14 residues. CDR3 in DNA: TGTGCCAGCAGCTTGCAGGGGGCCTCTTACGAGCAGTACTTC. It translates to CASSLQGASYEQYF.

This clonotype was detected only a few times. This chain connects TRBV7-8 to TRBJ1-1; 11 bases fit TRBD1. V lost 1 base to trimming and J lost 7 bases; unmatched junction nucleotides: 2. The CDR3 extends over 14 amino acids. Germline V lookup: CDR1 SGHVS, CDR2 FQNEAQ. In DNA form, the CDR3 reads TGTGCCAGCAGCTTAGGGACAGGGGGCGTTGAAGCTTTCTTT. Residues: CASSLGTGGVEAFF.

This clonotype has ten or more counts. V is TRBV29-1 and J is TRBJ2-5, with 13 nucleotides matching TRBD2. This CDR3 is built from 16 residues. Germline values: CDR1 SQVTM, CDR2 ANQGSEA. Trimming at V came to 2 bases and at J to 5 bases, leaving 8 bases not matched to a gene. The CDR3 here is CSVEPLAGGPGETQYF. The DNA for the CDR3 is TGCAGCGTTGAACCACTAGCGGGAGGGCCCGGGGAGACCCAGTACTTC.

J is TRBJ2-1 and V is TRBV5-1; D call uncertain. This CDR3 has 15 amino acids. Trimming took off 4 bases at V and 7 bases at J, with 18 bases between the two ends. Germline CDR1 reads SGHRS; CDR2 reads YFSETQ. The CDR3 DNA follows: TGCGCCAGCAGCCCCACCTTGGGTTCGCGTAATGAGCAGTTCTTC. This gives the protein CASSPTLGSRNEQFF.

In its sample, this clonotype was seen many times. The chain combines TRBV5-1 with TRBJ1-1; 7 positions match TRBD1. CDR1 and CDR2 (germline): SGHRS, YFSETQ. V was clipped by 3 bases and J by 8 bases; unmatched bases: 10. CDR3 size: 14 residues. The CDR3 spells CASSSLTGRVEAFF. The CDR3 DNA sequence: TGCGCCAGCAGCTCGCTGACAGGGAGGGTCGAAGCTTTCTTT.

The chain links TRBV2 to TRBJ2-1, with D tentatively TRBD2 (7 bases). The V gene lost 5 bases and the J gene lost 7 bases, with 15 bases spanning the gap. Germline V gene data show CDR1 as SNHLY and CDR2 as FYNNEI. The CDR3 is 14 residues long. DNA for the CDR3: TGTGCCAGCAGTTATGGGGGGGGCTTGAATGAGCAGTTCTTC. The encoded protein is CASSYGGGLNEQFF.

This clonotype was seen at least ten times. For the CDR3, the DNA is TGCAGTGCTAGGAATAACAATCAGCCCCAGCATTTT. Translation gives CSARNNNQPQHF. The J gene is TRBJ1-5, the V gene TRBV20-1; D gene uncertain. V was shortened by 3 bases and J by 3 bases, with 6 bases between the two germline ends. Looked up from germline, CDR1 is DFQATT and CDR2 is SNEGSKA (reference sequence). This CDR3 spans 12 amino acids.

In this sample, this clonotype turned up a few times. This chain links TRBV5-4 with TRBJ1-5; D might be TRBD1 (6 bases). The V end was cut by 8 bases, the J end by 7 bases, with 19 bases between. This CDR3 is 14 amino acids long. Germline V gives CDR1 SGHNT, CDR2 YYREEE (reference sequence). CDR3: CARGLGPGEQPQHF. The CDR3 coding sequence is TGTGCCAGGGGCCTGGGGCCAGGGGAACAGCCCCAGCATTTT.

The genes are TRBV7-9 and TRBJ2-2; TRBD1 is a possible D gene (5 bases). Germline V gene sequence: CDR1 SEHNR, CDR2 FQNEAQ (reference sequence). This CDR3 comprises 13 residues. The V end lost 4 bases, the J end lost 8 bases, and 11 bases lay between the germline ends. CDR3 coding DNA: TGTGCCAGCAGCTCCACCGACAGAGGGGAGCTGTTTTTT. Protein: CASSSTDRGELFF. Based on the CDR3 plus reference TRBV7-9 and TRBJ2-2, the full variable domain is DTGVSQNPRHKITKRGQNVTFRCDPISEHNRLYWYRQTLGQGPEFLTYFQNEAQLEKSRLLSDRFSAERPKGSFSTLEIQRTEQGDSAMYLCASSSTDRGELFFGEGSRLTVL.

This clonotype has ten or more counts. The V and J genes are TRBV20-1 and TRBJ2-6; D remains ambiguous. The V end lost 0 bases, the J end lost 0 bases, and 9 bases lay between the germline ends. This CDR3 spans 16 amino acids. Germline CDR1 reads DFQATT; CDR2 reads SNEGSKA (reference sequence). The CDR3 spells CSARDWANSGANVLTF. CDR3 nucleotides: TGCAGTGCTAGAGATTGGGCGAACTCTGGGGCCAACGTCCTGACTTTC.

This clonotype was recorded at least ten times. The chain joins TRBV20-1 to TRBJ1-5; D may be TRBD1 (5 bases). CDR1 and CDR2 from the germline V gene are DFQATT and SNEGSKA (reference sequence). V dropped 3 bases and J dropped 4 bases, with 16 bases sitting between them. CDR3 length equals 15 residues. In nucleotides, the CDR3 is TGCAGTGCTAGGGCCTGGGGGGTTCGGAATCAGCCCCAGCATTTT. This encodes CSARAWGVRNQPQHF.

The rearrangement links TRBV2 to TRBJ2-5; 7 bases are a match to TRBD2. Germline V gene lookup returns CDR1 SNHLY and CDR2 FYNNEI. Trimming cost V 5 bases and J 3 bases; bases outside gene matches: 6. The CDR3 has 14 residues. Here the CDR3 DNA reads TGTGCCAGCAGTAAGTCGGCGGGAGAAGAGACCCAGTACTTC. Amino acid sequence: CASSKSAGEETQYF.

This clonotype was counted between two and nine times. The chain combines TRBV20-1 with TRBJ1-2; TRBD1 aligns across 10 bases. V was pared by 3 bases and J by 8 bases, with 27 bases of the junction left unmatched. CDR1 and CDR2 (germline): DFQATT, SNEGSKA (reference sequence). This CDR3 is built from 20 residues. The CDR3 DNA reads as TGCAGTGCTAGGAGGGATAATCTATCGGGACAGGGGAGAATGGAGACCGGCTACACCTTC. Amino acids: CSARRDNLSGQGRMETGYTF.

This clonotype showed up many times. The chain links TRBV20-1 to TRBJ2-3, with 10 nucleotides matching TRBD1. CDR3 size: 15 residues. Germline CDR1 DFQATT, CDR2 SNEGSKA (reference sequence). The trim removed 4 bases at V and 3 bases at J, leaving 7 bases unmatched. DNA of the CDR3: TGCAGTGCTACCGAGGACAGGGGGTGGACAGATACGCAGTATTTT. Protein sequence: CSATEDRGWTDTQYF.

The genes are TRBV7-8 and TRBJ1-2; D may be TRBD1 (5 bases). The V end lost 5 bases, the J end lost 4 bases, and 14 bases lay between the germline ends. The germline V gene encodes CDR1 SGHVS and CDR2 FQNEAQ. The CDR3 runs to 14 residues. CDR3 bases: TGTGCCAGCAGCCTTCCCGGGACCGGCTATGGCTACACCTTC. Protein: CASSLPGTGYGYTF.

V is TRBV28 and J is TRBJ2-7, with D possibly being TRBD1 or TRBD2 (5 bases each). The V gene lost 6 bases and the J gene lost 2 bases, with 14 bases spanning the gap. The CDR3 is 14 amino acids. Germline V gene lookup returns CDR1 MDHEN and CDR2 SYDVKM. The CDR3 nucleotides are TGTGCCAGCAGAACGGGGCCGGGGACCTACGAGCAGTACTTC. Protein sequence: CASRTGPGTYEQYF.

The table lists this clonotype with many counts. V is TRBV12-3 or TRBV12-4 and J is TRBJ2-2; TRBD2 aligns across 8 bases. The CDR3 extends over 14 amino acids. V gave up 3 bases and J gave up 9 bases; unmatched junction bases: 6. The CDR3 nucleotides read TGTGCCAGCAGTTTGACAGCGGGGGCCCGGGAGCTGTTTTTT. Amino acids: CASSLTAGARELFF.

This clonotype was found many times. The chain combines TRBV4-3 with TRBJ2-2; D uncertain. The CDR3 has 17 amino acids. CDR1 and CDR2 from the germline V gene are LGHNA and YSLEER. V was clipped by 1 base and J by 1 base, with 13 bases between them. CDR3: CASSQAQQILNTGELFF. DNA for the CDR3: TGCGCCAGCAGCCAAGCCCAACAGATTTTGAACACCGGGGAGCTGTTTTTT.

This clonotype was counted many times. The DNA for the CDR3 is TGCAGTGCTAGAGTGTCGGTCGGGGATTCACCCCTCCACTTT. The encoded protein is CSARVSVGDSPLHF. The V and J genes are TRBV20-1 and TRBJ1-6; D is uncertain. Trimming removed 1 base at V and 8 bases at J, with 12 bases between. Germline CDR1 and CDR2: DFQATT and SNEGSKA (reference sequence). There are 14 residues in the CDR3.

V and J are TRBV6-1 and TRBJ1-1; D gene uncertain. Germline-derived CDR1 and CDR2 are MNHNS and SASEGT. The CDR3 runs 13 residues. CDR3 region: CATNRRQNTEAFF. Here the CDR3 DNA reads TGTGCGACTAATAGGAGACAGAACACTGAAGCTTTCTTT.

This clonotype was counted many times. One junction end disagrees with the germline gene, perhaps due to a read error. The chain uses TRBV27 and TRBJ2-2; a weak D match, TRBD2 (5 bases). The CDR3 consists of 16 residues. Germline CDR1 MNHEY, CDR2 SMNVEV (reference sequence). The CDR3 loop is CASSLSPTRITGEPFF. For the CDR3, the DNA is TGTGCCAGCAGTTTAAGTCCGACAAGGATTACCGGGGAGCCGTTTTTT.